This TCR beta chain is drawn from a study of T-cell reconstitution after alpha-beta-depleted transplantation in children. Construction of the TCRbeta library involved unique molecular identifiers. TCRdb passed the PCR reads through MiXCR, listing each CDR3 protein once. The table has roughly 790,000 distinct CDR3 sequences, 15% to 20% seen once. The CDR3 covers 16 residues. V shed 5 bases, J shed 7 bases, and the junction held 12 bases outside the gene matches. Per germline, CDR1 SGHVS and CDR2 FNYEAQ. There are a few counts of this clonotype. Its antigen is not identified. Whole-study findings and limits: One year after transplant, T-cell counts and diversity came mostly from newly produced T cells. Several patients had high TCRbeta diversity at day 60; it came from surviving recipient T cells and thymic progenitors.

This sequence was found in a male patient aged 10 to 17 who had a stem cell transplant for acute lymphoblastic leukemia, so the T cells may come from the graft donor. Specimen: PBMCs, mostly from graft donor cells, collected 360 days after TCRalphabeta/CD19-depleted stem cell transplant. The chain combines TRBV7-6 with TRBJ2-4, with 9 nucleotides matching TRBD1. As DNA, the CDR3 is TGTGCCAGCAGCATCCGGGACAGGGTATTCGATAACATTCAGTACTTC. Its protein product is CASSIRDRVFDNIQYF. Complete variable domain (other parts from reference TRBV7-6 and TRBJ2-4): GAGVSQSPRYKVTKRGQDVALRCDPISGHVSLYWYRQALGQGPEFLTYFNYEAQQDKSGLPNDRFSAERPEGSISTLTIQRTEQRDSAMYRCASSIRDRVFDNIQYFGAGTRLSVL.